Listed here are 14 T cell receptor beta chains from one sample, sequenced in a study of blood T cell repertoires in COVID-19. Clones were read by immunoSEQ multiplex PCR, and TCRdb kept only the in-frame ones, dropping some. The sample lists 84,000 or so clones; over 75% were seen once. The sample was peripheral blood. The receptors shown here come from a human donor in a cohort sampled during active COVID-19.

A few counts support this clone. The chain couples TRBV3-1 (or the pseudogene TRBV3-2) to TRBJ2-7; 9 positions agree with TRBD2. This CDR3 is 15 amino acids long. Per the germline V gene, CDR1 is LGHDT and CDR2 is YNNKEL (reference sequence). With 4 bases clipped from V and 4 bases from J, the junction kept 8 bases outside the gene matches. CDR3 in DNA: TGTGCCAGCAGCCCCGGAGGTAGCGGGGGATACGAGCAGTACTTC. It translates to CASSPGGSGGYEQYF.

This clone showed up just a few times. The chain links TRBV18 to TRBJ2-7; 10 bases align to TRBD1. CDR1 KGHSH and CDR2 LQKENI come from the germline V gene. The trim removed 3 bases at V and 7 bases at J, leaving 6 bases unmatched. This CDR3 has 14 residues. Here the CDR3 DNA reads TGTGCCAGCTCACCGCGACAGGGGGCTTGGGAGCAGTACTTC. This codes for CASSPRQGAWEQYF.

The chain joins TRBV5-4 to TRBJ2-5; 9 bases are shared with TRBD1. The CDR3 covers 16 residues. J was trimmed by 5 bases and V by 0 bases; bases with no gene match: 8. Looked up from germline, CDR1 is SGHNT and CDR2 is YYREEE (reference sequence). The CDR3 is CASSLGPGTGLETQYF. CDR3 DNA: TGTGCCAGCAGCTTGGGCCCCGGGACAGGGTTGGAGACCCAGTACTTC. The full variable domain, rest sourced from reference TRBV5-4 and TRBJ2-5, is ETGVTQSPTHLIKTRGQQVTLRCSSQSGHNTVSWYQQALGQGPQFIFQYYREEENGRGNFPPRFSGLQFPNYSSELNVNALELDDSALYLCASSLGPGTGLETQYFGPGTRLLVL.

This clone was seen only a few times. This chain links TRBV7-9 with TRBJ1-1; D is possibly TRBD1 (5 bases). The germline V gene has CDR1 SEHNR and CDR2 FQNEAQ (reference sequence). The CDR3 length is 13 residues. Deletions cut 0 bases from V and 6 bases from J, with 8 bases between. The CDR3 loop reads CASSLAPGAEAFF. The DNA for the CDR3 is TGTGCCAGCAGCTTAGCGCCGGGGGCTGAAGCTTTCTTT.

The chain links TRBV10-1 to TRBJ2-7, with TRBD1 identical over 8 bases. V shed 5 bases, J shed 2 bases, and the junction held 8 bases outside the gene matches. This CDR3 comprises 15 residues. Germline V gene lookup returns CDR1 WNHNN and CDR2 SYGVQD (reference sequence). The CDR3 coding sequence is TGCGCCAGCAGTTTAGACAGGGGAAGACCCTACGAGCAGTACTTC. It encodes CASSLDRGRPYEQYF.

V usage is TRBV3-1 (or the pseudogene TRBV3-2) and J usage is TRBJ2-7; D is unclear. Between the trimmed V and J ends, which lost 0 bases and 2 bases, there was a span of 2 bases. Looked up from germline, CDR1 is LGHDT and CDR2 is YNNKEL (reference sequence). This CDR3 is 12 amino acids long. The CDR3 protein is CASSQDTYEQYF. The DNA of the CDR3 is TGTGCCAGCAGCCAAGACACCTACGAGCAGTACTTC.

CDR3 protein: CASMGTVWGQETQYF. DNA of the CDR3: TGTGCCAGTATGGGGACAGTGTGGGGACAGGAGACCCAGTACTTC. The chain employs TRBV19 and TRBJ2-5; 7 nucleotides align to TRBD1. This CDR3 comprises 15 residues. The J segment lost 5 bases and the V segment lost 7 bases, leaving 13 bases of the junction unmatched. Germline V lookup: CDR1 LNHDA, CDR2 SQIVND (reference sequence).

This clone appeared once. The chain has TRBV4-1 and TRBJ2-5; possibly TRBD1 for D (6 bases). Germline CDR1 and CDR2: MGHRA and YSYEKL. This CDR3 contains 18 residues. Trimming removed 2 bases from V and 7 bases from J, with 26 bases in between. As DNA, the CDR3 is TGCGCCAGCAGCCAACGACCCCCACCCGAAAGGACAGTGGGGACCCAGTACTTC. Translating gives CASSQRPPPERTVGTQYF.

This clone has only one observation. V usage is TRBV10-3 and J usage is TRBJ2-7; maybe TRBD1 (6 bases). CDR1 ENHRY and CDR2 SYGVKD come from the germline V gene. CDR3 length: 14 residues. Between the trimmed V and J ends, which lost 6 bases and 1 base, there was a span of 13 bases. The DNA of the CDR3 is TGTGCCATCAGAAACCGGGACATTTCCTACGAGCAGTACTTC. As protein: CAIRNRDISYEQYF.

The gene calls are TRBV18 and TRBJ1-1; perhaps TRBD1 as D (6 bases). The CDR3 sequence is 16 residues long. V lost 6 bases to trimming and J lost 1 base, with 18 bases between them. Germline assignment: CDR1 KGHSH and CDR2 LQKENI. CDR3: CASSPPSAGENTEAFF. The CDR3 region has the DNA TGTGCCAGCTCCCCCCCTTCGGCAGGGGAGAACACTGAAGCTTTCTTT.

V and J are TRBV5-4 and TRBJ2-3; D is undetermined. This CDR3 contains 13 residues. Germline V CDR1 and CDR2: SGHNT, YYREEE (reference sequence). The V and J ends lost 4 bases and 5 bases respectively, with 11 bases between them. CDR3 residues: CASSERQLDTQYF. The CDR3, as DNA: TGTGCCAGCAGCGAGAGGCAGTTAGATACGCAGTATTTT.

The gene calls are TRBV19 and TRBJ1-5, with a weak D call TRBD1 (5 bases). The CDR3 consists of 19 residues. V lost 1 base and J 4 bases, leaving 23 bases between the germline ends. Germline V gene lookup returns CDR1 LNHDA and CDR2 SQIVND (reference sequence). Written as DNA, the CDR3 is TGTGCCAGTAGTATAGCCGACAGTATAGGCTTACTTAGTAATCAGCCCCAGCATTTT. It is translated as CASSIADSIGLLSNQPQHF. The full variable domain, its missing parts supplied by reference TRBV19 and TRBJ1-5, is DGGITQSPKYLFRKEGQNVTLSCEQNLNHDAMYWYRQDPGQGLRLIYYSQIVNDFQKGDIAEGYSVSREKKESFPLTVTSAQKNPTAFYLCASSIADSIGLLSNQPQHFGDGTRLSIL.

The rearrangement links TRBV6-6 to TRBJ2-5; D is undetermined. CDR1 and CDR2 from the germline V gene are MNHNY and SVGAGI (reference sequence). CDR3 length: 13 residues. V was trimmed by 7 bases and J by 1 base, leaving 10 bases between them. CDR3: CASTRQPQETQYF. CDR3 nucleotide sequence: TGTGCCAGCACCCGACAACCCCAAGAGACCCAGTACTTC.

V usage is TRBV6-5 and J usage is TRBJ1-1; 8 nucleotides agree with TRBD1. The CDR3 has 13 residues. The V gene end was trimmed by 6 bases and the J gene end by 7 bases; junction bases not matched to a gene: 7. The V gene's germline CDR1 is MNHEY and CDR2 SVGAGI. For the CDR3, the DNA is TGTGCCAGCAGGAAACAGGGGGTTGGTGAAGCTTTCTTT. This translates into CASRKQGVGEAFF.